This entry lists 27 T cell receptor beta chains sequenced from one sample in a study of T cell repertoires and Cas9 in healthy adults. Clones were read by immunoSEQ multiplex PCR, and TCRdb kept only the in-frame ones, dropping some. The sample shows over 11,000 clones, 75% to 90% of them seen only once. What was sequenced was Tregs (CD4+, CD25+, CD127-, CD137-, CD154-) from PBMCs; culture status not recorded. The receptors shown here come from a human donor in good health.

This clone was picked up a small number of times. The chain couples TRBV10-3 to TRBJ1-1; D gene uncertain. Germline V gene data show CDR1 as ENHRY and CDR2 as SYGVKD. CDR3 length equals 13 residues. Between the trimmed V and J ends, which lost 11 bases and 4 bases, there was a span of 17 bases. CDR3 nucleotide sequence: TGTGCCTCCCAGAACAGCAAATTCACTGAAGCTTTCTTT. Protein sequence: CASQNSKFTEAFF.

This chain connects TRBV7-9 to TRBJ2-3; D remains unclear. The germline gives CDR1 SEHNR, CDR2 FQNEAQ (reference sequence). CDR3 length: 13 residues. Trimming cost V 3 bases and J 0 bases, with 4 bases left between them. This CDR3 reads CASSFHSTDTQYF. The DNA for the CDR3 is TGTGCCAGCAGCTTCCATAGCACAGATACGCAGTATTTT.

This clone was found once. This chain connects TRBV11-3 to TRBJ1-1; D unclear. Trimming took 3 bases from V and 1 from J, leaving 12 bases between them. In germline, CDR1 is SGHNT, CDR2 YENEEA. The CDR3 is 15 residues long. The CDR3 sequence is CASSFSGVENTEAFF. CDR3 coding DNA: TGTGCCAGCAGCTTTAGTGGGGTAGAGAACACTGAAGCTTTCTTT.

The rearrangement links TRBV28 to TRBJ1-2; D is unresolved. CDR1 is MDHEN, CDR2 SYDVKM, per germline. This CDR3 has 14 residues. V lost 6 bases and J lost 1, with 12 bases in between. The CDR3 protein is CASREGVINYGYTF. The DNA for the CDR3 is TGTGCCAGCAGGGAAGGCGTGATTAACTATGGCTACACCTTC.

This chain joins TRBV18 and TRBJ1-6; 7 nucleotides align to TRBD1. The CDR3 sequence is 12 residues long. J was trimmed by 6 bases and V by 8 bases; bases with no gene match: 1. The germline V gene has CDR1 KGHSH and CDR2 LQKENI. Written as DNA, the CDR3 is TGTGCCAGCCGACAGGGTAATTCACCCCTCCACTTT. Translation gives CASRQGNSPLHF.

The V and J genes are TRBV6-5 and TRBJ1-1, with 9 bases aligning to TRBD1. The CDR3 runs to 13 residues. Germline V gives CDR1 MNHEY, CDR2 SVGAGI. Trimming removed 4 bases from V and 7 bases from J; junction bases left unmatched: 4. The CDR3 reads CASSSGQGLEAFF. As DNA, the CDR3 is TGTGCCAGCAGTTCGGGACAGGGCCTTGAAGCTTTCTTT.

The genes are TRBV9 and TRBJ2-3, with 8 bases fitting TRBD2. The germline CDR1 and CDR2 sequences are SGDLS and YYNGEE. The ends lost 2 bases at V and 7 bases at J; junction bases unmatched: 9. This CDR3 has 15 amino acids. CDR3 protein: CASSVLGGSGNTQYF. The CDR3 nucleotides read TGTGCCAGCAGCGTCCTAGGGGGTAGCGGGAATACGCAGTATTTT.

The chain recombines TRBV5-1 with TRBJ1-3; no firm D call. CDR3 length: 12 residues. V lost 7 bases and J 1 base, leaving 6 bases between the germline ends. CDR1 SGHRS and CDR2 YFSETQ come from the germline V gene. The CDR3 DNA reads as TGCGCCAGCTCGGGGTCTGGAAACACCATATATTTT. This translates into CASSGSGNTIYF.

The chain combines TRBV6-1 with TRBJ2-1; a possible D gene is TRBD2 (7 bases). Germline V gene lookup returns CDR1 MNHNS and CDR2 SASEGT. The CDR3 covers 14 residues. V dropped 11 bases and J dropped 2 bases, with 16 bases sitting between them. CDR3 region: CAALKGGAYNEQFF. The CDR3 nucleotides read TGTGCCGCGTTGAAGGGGGGGGCCTACAATGAGCAGTTCTTC.

This sequence joins TRBV4-2 and TRBJ2-1, with 15 positions matching TRBD2. Losses at the gene ends were 4 bases for V and 2 bases for J; bases not matched to a gene: 9. CDR3 length: 19 amino acids. Per the germline V gene, CDR1 is LGHNA and CDR2 is YNFKEQ. CDR3 sequence (DNA): TGTGCCAGCAGCCTACTTCCGGGACTAGCGGGAGGTACCTACAATGAGCAGTTCTTC. This translates into CASSLLPGLAGGTYNEQFF.

This chain joins TRBV5-1 and TRBJ1-2; 8 nucleotides agree with TRBD1. The germline CDR1 and CDR2 sequences are SGHRS and YFSETQ. This CDR3 spans 16 amino acids. Germline trimming cut 4 bases from V and 1 base from J; bases unmatched to any gene: 9. CDR3 in amino acids: CASSPRTGIGNYGYTF. In DNA form, the CDR3 reads TGCGCCAGCAGCCCCAGGACAGGGATCGGTAACTATGGCTACACCTTC.

The J gene is TRBJ1-1, the V gene TRBV11-3, with D unclear. Germline loops: CDR1 SGHNT, CDR2 YENEEA. V lost 8 bases to trimming and J lost 0 bases, with 7 bases between them. This CDR3 has 12 residues. CDR3 loop: CASGRMNTEAFF. DNA for the CDR3: TGTGCCAGCGGAAGGATGAACACTGAAGCTTTCTTT.

The chain joins TRBV18 to TRBJ1-1; unclear D gene. V dropped 6 bases and J dropped 3 bases, with 8 bases sitting between them. The CDR3 is made up of 12 amino acids. CDR1 KGHSH and CDR2 LQKENI come from the germline V gene. The CDR3 nucleotides are TGTGCCAGCTCGCGAGTGGACACTGAAGCTTTCTTT. It specifies CASSRVDTEAFF. Full variable domain (rest looked up from reference TRBV18 and TRBJ1-1): NAGVMQNPRHLVRRRGQEARLRCSPMKGHSHVYWYRQLPEEGLKFMVYLQKENIIDESGMPKERFSAEFPKEGPSILRIQQVVRGDSAAYFCASSRVDTEAFFGQGTRLTVV.

The chain couples TRBV29-1 to TRBJ1-3; D is unresolved. The CDR3 covers 13 residues. The V and J ends lost 5 bases and 0 bases respectively, with 8 bases between them. Germline V gives CDR1 SQVTM, CDR2 ANQGSEA. This CDR3 reads CSVQRSSGNTIYF. CDR3 coding DNA: TGCAGCGTTCAAAGGAGCTCTGGAAACACCATATATTTT.

Of note for this clone: The junction departs from the called germline gene at one end, perhaps through a read error. V usage is TRBV7-8 and J usage is TRBJ2-2, with 10 bases fitting TRBD2. Germline V gives CDR1 SGHVS, CDR2 FQNEAQ. This CDR3 has 16 residues. This chain's CDR3 is CASSLAGALNTGELFF. The CDR3 DNA reads as TGTGCCAGCAGCCTAGCGGGAGCCTTGAACACCGGGGAGCTGTTTTTT.

V gene TRBV6-6 combines with J gene TRBJ1-2; 7 nucleotides line up with TRBD1. The junction had 5 bases not matched to a gene; V was cut back by 0 bases and J by 4 bases. CDR3 length: 15 amino acids. The germline V gene encodes CDR1 MNHNY and CDR2 SVGAGI (reference sequence). CDR3 bases: TGTGCCAGCAGTTACTCGGGACAGTCAGTCTATGGCTACACCTTC. As protein: CASSYSGQSVYGYTF.

The chain joins TRBV29-1 to TRBJ1-2; D is unclear. Per germline, CDR1 SQVTM and CDR2 ANQGSEA. This CDR3 has 10 amino acids. Trimming took 5 bases from V and 6 from J, leaving 7 bases between them. CDR3 protein: CSVNANGYTF. For the CDR3, the DNA is TGCAGCGTTAATGCGAATGGCTACACCTTC. The full variable domain, rest sourced from reference TRBV29-1 and TRBJ1-2, is SAVISQKPSRDICQRGTSLTIQCQVDSQVTMMFWYRQQPGQSLTLIATANQGSEATYESGFVIDKFPISRPNLTFSTLTVSNMSPEDSSIYLCSVNANGYTFGSGTRLTVV.

The chain is built from TRBV18 and TRBJ2-1; D may correspond to TRBD1 or TRBD2 (5 bases each). Germline CDR1 reads KGHSH; CDR2 reads LQKENI. The V gene lost 6 bases and the J gene lost 6 bases, with 18 bases spanning the gap. The CDR3 length is 15 residues. CDR3 loop: CASSLLDGASNEQFF. The CDR3 bases are TGTGCCAGCTCTCTACTTGACGGGGCTAGCAATGAGCAGTTCTTC.

The rearrangement links TRBV19 to TRBJ2-7; TRBD1 matches 10 bases. CDR1 and CDR2 from the germline V gene are LNHDA and SQIVND (reference sequence). The CDR3 is made up of 14 amino acids. The ends lost 6 bases at V and 2 bases at J; junction bases unmatched: 4. The CDR3 spells CASRTGTGAYEQYF. The CDR3 DNA reads TGTGCCAGTAGAACCGGGACAGGGGCCTACGAGCAGTACTTC.

The chain couples TRBV20-1 to TRBJ2-1; either TRBD1 or TRBD2 may fit D (5 bases each). The CDR3 runs 11 residues. Germline loops: CDR1 DFQATT, CDR2 SNEGSKA (reference sequence). Trimming pared 2 bases from V and 8 bases from J, leaving 7 bases between. CDR3 nucleotide sequence: TGCAGTGCTAGACGAGGGGATGAGCAGTTCTTC. Residues: CSARRGDEQFF.

About this clone: A junction end diverges from the germline sequence, so it may reflect a read error. The rearrangement joins TRBV18 to TRBJ1-3, with D possibly matching TRBD1 (5 bases). In germline, CDR1 is KGHSH, CDR2 LQKENI. The CDR3 runs to 15 residues. The CDR3 reads CASSPPSGEGNTIYF. As DNA, the CDR3 is TGTGCCAGCTCTCCACCGTCGGGGGAAGGAAACACCATATATTTT.

This clone was picked up one time. V gene TRBV5-1 combines with J gene TRBJ1-2, with 7 bases that match TRBD1. Per the germline V gene, CDR1 is SGHRS and CDR2 is YFSETQ. J was trimmed by 8 bases and V by 0 bases; bases with no gene match: 10. The CDR3 runs to 15 residues. The CDR3 coding sequence is TGCGCCAGCAGCTTGGCCCCACAGGGGCTTCGGGGCTACACCTTC. It translates to CASSLAPQGLRGYTF.

V usage is TRBV2 and J usage is TRBJ2-7; D remains ambiguous. The germline CDR1 and CDR2 sequences are SNHLY and FYNNEI. This CDR3 is 15 amino acids long. The V end lost 7 bases, the J end lost 3 bases, and 19 bases lay between the germline ends. CDR3 protein: CASTQGRSSGYEQYV. The CDR3 DNA sequence: TGTGCCAGCACCCAAGGGCGGAGTTCCGGCTACGAGCAGTACGTC.

The chain recombines TRBV9 with TRBJ1-2; D unresolved. In germline, CDR1 is SGDLS, CDR2 YYNGEE. CDR3 length: 14 amino acids. V was pared by 0 bases and J by 1 base, with 7 bases between. The CDR3 loop reads CASSVEAINYGYTF. For the CDR3, the DNA is TGTGCCAGCAGCGTAGAGGCAATTAACTATGGCTACACCTTC.

The V call is TRBV6-5, the J call TRBJ1-5, with 8 bases lining up with TRBD1. Germline CDR1 is MNHEY and CDR2 is SVGAGI. The CDR3 has 15 amino acids. V shed 6 bases, J shed 2 bases, and the junction held 6 bases outside the gene matches. CDR3 region: CASRNRGAGNQPQHF. The CDR3 nucleotides are TGTGCCAGCAGGAACAGGGGGGCGGGCAATCAGCCCCAGCATTTT.

The chain carries TRBV5-1 and TRBJ2-7; D is possibly TRBD2 (6 bases). The V end was cut by 1 base, the J end by 4 bases, with 12 bases between. Germline CDR1 is SGHRS and CDR2 is YFSETQ. The CDR3 runs to 14 residues. DNA of the CDR3: TGCGCCAGCAGCTTGTTGGAGGGCCGGTACGAGCAGTACGTC. Translating it yields CASSLLEGRYEQYV.

The chain combines TRBV6-6 with TRBJ2-6, with 7 nucleotides matching TRBD1. Germline CDR1 reads MNHNY; CDR2 reads SVGAGI (reference sequence). Trimming took 6 bases from V and 4 from J; bases not matched to a gene: 3. This CDR3 region has 14 residues. The CDR3 loop reads CASRTGTGANVLTF. The CDR3 DNA reads as TGTGCCAGCAGGACAGGGACCGGGGCCAACGTCCTGACTTTC.